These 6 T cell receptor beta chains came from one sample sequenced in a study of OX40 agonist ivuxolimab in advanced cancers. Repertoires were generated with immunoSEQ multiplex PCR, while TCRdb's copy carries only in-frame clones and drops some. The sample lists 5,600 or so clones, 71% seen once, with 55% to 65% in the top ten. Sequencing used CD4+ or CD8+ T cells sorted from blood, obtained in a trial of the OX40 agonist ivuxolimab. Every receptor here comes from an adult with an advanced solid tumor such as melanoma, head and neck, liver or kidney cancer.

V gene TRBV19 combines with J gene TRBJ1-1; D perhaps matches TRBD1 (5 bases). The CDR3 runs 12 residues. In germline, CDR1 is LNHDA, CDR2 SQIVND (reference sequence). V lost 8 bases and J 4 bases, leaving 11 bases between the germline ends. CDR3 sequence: CASQTQGTEAFF. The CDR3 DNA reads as TGTGCCAGTCAAACCCAGGGCACTGAAGCTTTCTTT.

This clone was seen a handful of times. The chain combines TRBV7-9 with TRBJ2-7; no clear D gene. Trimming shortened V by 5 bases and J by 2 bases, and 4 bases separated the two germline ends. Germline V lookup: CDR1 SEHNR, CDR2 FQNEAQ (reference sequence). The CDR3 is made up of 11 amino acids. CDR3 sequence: CASSPAYEQYF. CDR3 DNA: TGTGCCAGCAGCCCGGCCTACGAGCAGTACTTC.

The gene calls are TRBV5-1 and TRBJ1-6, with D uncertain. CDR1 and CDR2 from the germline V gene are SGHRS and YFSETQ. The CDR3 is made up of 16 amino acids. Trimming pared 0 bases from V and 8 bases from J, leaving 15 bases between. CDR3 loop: CASSLGPETFDSPLHF. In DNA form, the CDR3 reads TGCGCCAGCAGCTTGGGTCCAGAAACCTTCGATTCACCCCTCCACTTT.

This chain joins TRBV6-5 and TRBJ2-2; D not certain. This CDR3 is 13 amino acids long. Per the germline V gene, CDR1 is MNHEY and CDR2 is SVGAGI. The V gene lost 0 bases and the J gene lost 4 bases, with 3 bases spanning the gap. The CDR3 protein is CASSYSGTGELFF. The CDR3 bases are TGTGCCAGCAGTTACTCGGGCACCGGGGAGCTGTTTTTT.

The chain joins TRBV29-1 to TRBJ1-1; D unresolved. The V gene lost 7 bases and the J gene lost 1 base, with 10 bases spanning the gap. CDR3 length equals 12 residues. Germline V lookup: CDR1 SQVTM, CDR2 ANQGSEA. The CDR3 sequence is CSAEGGNTEAFF. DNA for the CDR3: TGCAGCGCCGAGGGCGGGAACACTGAAGCTTTCTTT.

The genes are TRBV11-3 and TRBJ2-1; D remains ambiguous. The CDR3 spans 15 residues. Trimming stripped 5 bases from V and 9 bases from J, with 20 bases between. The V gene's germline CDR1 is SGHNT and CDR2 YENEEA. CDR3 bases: TGTGCCAGCAGCCGATACGCGACGGGCTACGGTGAGCAGTTCTTC. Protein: CASSRYATGYGEQFF.